This is a list of T cell receptor beta chains from one sample in a study of T cell changes during pregnancy in multiple sclerosis. Generated by immunoSEQ multiplex PCR, the TCRdb table keeps only in-frame clones and is missing some. Of 56,000 or so clones in the sample, over 75% were seen once. This sample comprised peripheral blood, obtained in the first trimester of pregnancy. These receptors originate from a female donor in good health, enrolled as a control in a pregnancy study. Each CDR3 is given with its conserved first and last residue. Each record gives: J gene, clone size, V gene, D gene, CDR3 length, CDR3 protein, CDR3 DNA. The D gene is left open where the match is weak. Clone sizes are given selectively: once, few, many, or a class where the clone is expanded.

TRBJ2-1	-	TRBV4-2	-	17	CASSQDEGANFYNEQFF	TGTGCCAGCAGCCAAGACGAGGGTGCGAATTTCTACAATGAGCAGTTCTTC
TRBJ2-7	-	TRBV7-2	TRBD2	12	CASSFGEGEQYF	TGTGCCAGCAGCTTTGGGGAGGGCGAGCAGTACTTC
TRBJ2-1	-	TRBV6-4	-	16	CASSEVPGQGGDEQFF	TGTGCCAGCAGTGAGGTCCCGGGCCAGGGTGGCGATGAGCAGTTCTTC
TRBJ2-7	-	TRBV5-1	-	14	CASSLRTGTYEQYF	TGCGCCAGCAGCTTGCGGACGGGGACCTACGAGCAGTACTTC
TRBJ2-7	-	TRBV7-8	-	11	CASSSIRDINF	TGTGCCAGCAGCTCCATCCGGGACATCAACTTC
TRBJ1-3	-	TRBV14	-	13	CASSQVRGHTIYF	TGTGCCAGCAGCCAAGTGCGCGGGCACACCATATATTTT
TRBJ2-3	-	TRBV5-8	-	15	CASSPIRGVPDTQYF	TGTGCCAGCAGCCCGATCAGGGGAGTCCCAGATACGCAGTATTTT
TRBJ1-5	-	TRBV19	-	14	CASSIRGTNQPQHF	TGTGCCAGTAGTATACGAGGGACAAATCAGCCCCAGCATTTT
TRBJ1-1	-	TRBV29-1	-	13	CSVGGLFLTEAFF	TGCAGCGTTGGAGGCCTCTTTCTCACTGAAGCTTTCTTT
TRBJ2-1	-	TRBV9	TRBD2	19	CASSVWGELAGGSYNEQFF	TGTGCCAGCAGCGTATGGGGCGAACTAGCGGGAGGCTCCTACAATGAGCAGTTCTTC
TRBJ1-5	-	TRBV19	-	15	CASSIRDDGGQPQHF	TGTGCCAGTAGTATCCGGGACGACGGGGGACAGCCCCAGCATTTT
TRBJ2-5	-	TRBV6-1	-	14	CASSQRTRGETQYF	TGTGCCAGCAGTCAACGGACTAGGGGGGAGACCCAGTACTTC
TRBJ2-7	-	TRBV28	-	12	CASSFREYEQYF	TGTGCCAGCAGTTTCCGGGAATACGAGCAGTACTTC
TRBJ2-1	-	TRBV4-2	TRBD2	17	CASSQDYTGGPGDEQFF	TGTGCCAGCAGCCAAGATTATACGGGAGGGCCGGGGGATGAGCAGTTCTTC
TRBJ1-1	-	TRBV19	-	14	CASSILGGQGEAFF	TGTGCCAGTAGTATTCTGGGGGGTCAGGGTGAAGCTTTCTTT
TRBJ2-7	-	TRBV4-2	TRBD2	16	CASSQEGASGSNEQYF	TGTGCCAGCAGCCAAGAAGGGGCGAGCGGGAGTAACGAGCAGTACTTC
TRBJ1-5	-	TRBV19	-	13	CASSTYSHQPQHF	TGTGCCAGTAGTACCTACTCCCATCAGCCCCAGCATTTT
TRBJ2-7	-	TRBV1	-	16	CTSSLGGAQGWYEQYF	TGCACCAGCAGCCTCGGGGGGGCGCAAGGGTGGTACGAGCAGTACTTC
TRBJ1-5	-	TRBV28	-	12	CASSPPDQPQHF	TGTGCCAGCAGCCCCCCCGATCAGCCCCAGCATTTT
TRBJ2-3	-	TRBV29-1	-	13	CSATGEGADTQYF	TGCAGCGCGACAGGGGAGGGGGCAGATACGCAGTATTTT
TRBJ1-2	-	TRBV30	TRBD1	13	CAWSTGQGYGYTF	TGTGCCTGGAGCACGGGACAGGGCTATGGCTACACCTTC
TRBJ1-1	-	TRBV19	-	13	CASSMSGDTEAFF	TGTGCCAGTAGTATGTCAGGGGACACTGAAGCTTTCTTT
TRBJ1-1	-	TRBV7-8	-	13	CASSDYQNTEAFF	TGTGCCAGCAGCGACTACCAGAACACTGAAGCTTTCTTT
TRBJ2-1	-	TRBV7-6	-	14	CASSLARVLGAQFF	TGTGCCAGCAGCTTAGCGAGGGTTCTGGGGGCGCAGTTCTTC
TRBJ1-2	few	TRBV11-2	TRBD1	13	CASSLPGGVGYTF	TGTGCCAGCAGCCTCCCAGGGGGCGTTGGCTACACCTTC
TRBJ1-2	-	TRBV5-6	-	14	CASGGAGPNYGYTF	TGTGCCAGCGGCGGGGCCGGGCCTAACTATGGCTACACCTTC
TRBJ2-3	-	TRBV7-9	-	15	CASSWGLRNTDTQYF	TGTGCCAGCAGCTGGGGACTGCGGAACACAGATACGCAGTATTTT
TRBJ2-7	-	TRBV7-9	TRBD1	15	CASTPRDRSAYEQYF	TGTGCCAGCACCCCTAGGGACAGATCTGCCTACGAGCAGTACTTC